The next 9 T cell receptor beta chains were all read from a single sample in a study of PD-1 blockade in classical Hodgkin lymphoma. The assay was immunoSEQ multiplex PCR, and TCRdb's table has in-frame clones only and misses some. The table shows 39,000 or so clones, with about 88% occurring only once. No patient escaped relapse after autologous stem cell transplantation, and brentuximab vedotin exposure varied. This sample comprised peripheral blood mononuclear cells (PBMCs), obtained before the second cycle of nivolumab. Every receptor here comes from a human donor with classical Hodgkin lymphoma.

The chain links TRBV12-5 to TRBJ2-1, with TRBD1 identical over 8 bases. The CDR3 contains 13 residues. Trimming at V came to 5 bases and at J to 7 bases, leaving 4 bases not matched to a gene. Germline loops: CDR1 LGHNT, CDR2 FRNRAP. The CDR3 DNA follows: TGTGCTAGTGGTCTCCGGGACAGGAATGAGCAGTTCTTC. Translating gives CASGLRDRNEQFF.

This clone is a singleton in its sample. The chain couples TRBV4-3 to TRBJ2-1; 8 bases are a match to TRBD2. The CDR3 runs 19 residues. V was clipped by 1 base and J by 0 bases; unmatched bases: 11. Germline values: CDR1 LGHNA, CDR2 YSLEER. The CDR3 coding sequence is TGCGCCAGCAGCCAAGGGGTAAAGCGGGGGCCCGGCTCCTACAATGAGCAGTTCTTC. This codes for CASSQGVKRGPGSYNEQFF.

DNA of the CDR3: TGTGCCACCAGCTCGACAGGGGCGGAGGAAGCTTTCTTT. This encodes CATSSTGAEEAFF. V usage is TRBV15 and J usage is TRBJ1-1, with TRBD1 matching over 8 bases. The CDR3 has 13 amino acids. Germline-derived CDR1 and CDR2 are LNHNV and YYDKDF (reference sequence). V gave up 5 bases and J gave up 8 bases; unmatched junction bases: 7.

V usage is TRBV5-1 and J usage is TRBJ2-3; 7 bases match TRBD1. The germline V gene encodes CDR1 SGHRS and CDR2 YFSETQ. V trimming: 4 bases; J trimming: 7 bases; junction bases outside the gene matches: 15. The CDR3 consists of 16 residues. CDR3: CASSPLTGPTLYTQYF. The CDR3 coding sequence is TGCGCCAGCAGCCCGCTGACAGGGCCGACCTTGTATACGCAGTATTTT.

The CDR3: CASSLISVWASGQYEQYF. CDR3 DNA sequence: TGTGCCAGCAGCTTAATCAGTGTGTGGGCTAGCGGGCAATACGAGCAGTACTTC. The chain carries TRBV11-2 and TRBJ2-7; 8 nucleotides match TRBD2. Germline V gene data show CDR1 as SGHAT and CDR2 as FQNNGV. There are 18 residues in the CDR3. With 2 bases clipped from V and 4 bases from J, the junction kept 16 bases outside the gene matches.

This chain joins TRBV4-3 and TRBJ2-7; D unresolved. This CDR3 spans 14 amino acids. V was cut by 0 bases and J by 3 bases, with 9 bases left in between. The germline CDR1 and CDR2 sequences are LGHNA and YSLEER. Here the CDR3 DNA reads TGCGCCAGCAGCCAAGATCTGAACGGCTACGAGCAGTACTTC. This translates into CASSQDLNGYEQYF.

The chain employs TRBV27 and TRBJ2-7; D remains unclear. Germline V gene data show CDR1 as MNHEY and CDR2 as SMNVEV (reference sequence). Trimming took off 6 bases at V and 3 bases at J, with 6 bases between the two ends. The CDR3 consists of 11 residues. DNA of the CDR3: TGTGCCAGCAGCAACCTCTACGAGCAGTACTTC. This codes for CASSNLYEQYF.

The chain combines TRBV28 with TRBJ1-2; D call uncertain. Deletions cut 3 bases from V and 4 bases from J, with 6 bases between. Per germline, CDR1 MDHEN and CDR2 SYDVKM. CDR3 size: 12 residues. Here the CDR3 reads CASSLAGYGYTF. In DNA, the CDR3 is TGTGCCAGCAGTTTGGCGGGCTATGGCTACACCTTC.

This chain links TRBV28 with TRBJ1-4; maybe TRBD1 (5 bases). This CDR3 has 12 residues. Trimming shortened V by 2 bases and J by 13 bases, and 11 bases separated the two germline ends. CDR1 and CDR2 (germline): MDHEN, SYDVKM. CDR3 residues: CASSLHLGGLFF. In DNA form, the CDR3 reads TGTGCCAGCAGTTTACACCTTGGGGGACTGTTTTTT.